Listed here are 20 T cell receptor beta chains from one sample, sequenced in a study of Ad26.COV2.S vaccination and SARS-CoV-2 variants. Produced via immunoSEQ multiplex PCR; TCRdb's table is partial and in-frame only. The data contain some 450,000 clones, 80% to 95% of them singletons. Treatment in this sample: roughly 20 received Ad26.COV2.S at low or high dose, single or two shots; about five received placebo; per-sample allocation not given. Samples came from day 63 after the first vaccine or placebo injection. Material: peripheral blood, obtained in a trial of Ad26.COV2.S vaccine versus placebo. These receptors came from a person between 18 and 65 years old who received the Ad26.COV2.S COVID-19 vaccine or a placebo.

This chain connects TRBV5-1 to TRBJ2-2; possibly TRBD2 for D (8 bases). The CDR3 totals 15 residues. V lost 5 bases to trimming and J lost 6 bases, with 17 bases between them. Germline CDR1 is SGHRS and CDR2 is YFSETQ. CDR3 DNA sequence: TGCGCCAGCAGGGGACAGCGGGAGCGAGCCGGGGAGCTGTTTTTT. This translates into CASRGQRERAGELFF. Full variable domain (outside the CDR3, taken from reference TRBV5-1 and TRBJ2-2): KAGVTQTPRYLIKTRGQQVTLSCSPISGHRSVSWYQQTPGQGLQFLFEYFSETQRNKGNFPGRFSGRQFSNSRSEMNVSTLELGDSALYLCASRGQRERAGELFFGEGSRLTVL.

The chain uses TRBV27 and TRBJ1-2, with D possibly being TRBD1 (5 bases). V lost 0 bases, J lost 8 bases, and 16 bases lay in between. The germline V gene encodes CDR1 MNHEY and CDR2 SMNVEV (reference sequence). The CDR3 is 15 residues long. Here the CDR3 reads CASSLSGGSGSGYTF. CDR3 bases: TGTGCCAGCAGTTTATCTGGGGGTTCAGGCTCCGGCTACACCTTC.

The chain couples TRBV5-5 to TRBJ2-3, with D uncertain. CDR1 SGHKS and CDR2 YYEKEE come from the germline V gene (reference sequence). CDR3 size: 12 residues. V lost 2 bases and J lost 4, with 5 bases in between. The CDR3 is CASSFRSDTQYF. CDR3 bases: TGTGCCAGCAGCTTCAGGTCAGATACGCAGTATTTT. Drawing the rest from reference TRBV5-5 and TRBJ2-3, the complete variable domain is DAGVTQSPTHLIKTRGQQVTLRCSPISGHKSVSWYQQVLGQGPQFIFQYYEKEERGRGNFPDRFSARQFPNYSSELNVNALLLGDSALYLCASSFRSDTQYFGPGTRLTVL.

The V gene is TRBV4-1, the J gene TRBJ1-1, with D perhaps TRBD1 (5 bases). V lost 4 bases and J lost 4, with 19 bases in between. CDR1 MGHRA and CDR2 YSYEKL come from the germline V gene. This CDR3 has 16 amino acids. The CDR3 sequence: CASSPTHQTVSTEAFF. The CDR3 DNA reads TGCGCCAGCAGCCCAACCCACCAGACAGTGAGCACTGAAGCTTTCTTT.

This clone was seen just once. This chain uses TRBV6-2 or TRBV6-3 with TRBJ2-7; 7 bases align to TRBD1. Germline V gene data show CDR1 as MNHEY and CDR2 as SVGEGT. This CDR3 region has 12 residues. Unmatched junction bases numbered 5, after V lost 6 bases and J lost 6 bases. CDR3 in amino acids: CASSRTGVEQYF. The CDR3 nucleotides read TGTGCCAGCAGCCGGACAGGCGTCGAGCAGTACTTC.

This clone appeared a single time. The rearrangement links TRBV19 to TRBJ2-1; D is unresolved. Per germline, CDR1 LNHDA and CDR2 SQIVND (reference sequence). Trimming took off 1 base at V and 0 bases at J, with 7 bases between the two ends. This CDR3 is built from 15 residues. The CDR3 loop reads CASSIGSSSYNEQFF. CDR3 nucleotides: TGTGCCAGTAGTATAGGGTCCAGCTCCTACAATGAGCAGTTCTTC.

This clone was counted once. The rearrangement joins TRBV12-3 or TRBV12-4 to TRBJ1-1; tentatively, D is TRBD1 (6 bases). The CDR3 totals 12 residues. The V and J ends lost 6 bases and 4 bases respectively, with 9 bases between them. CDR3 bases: TGTGCCAGCAGGGACAGTTTCACTGAAGCTTTCTTT. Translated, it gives CASRDSFTEAFF.

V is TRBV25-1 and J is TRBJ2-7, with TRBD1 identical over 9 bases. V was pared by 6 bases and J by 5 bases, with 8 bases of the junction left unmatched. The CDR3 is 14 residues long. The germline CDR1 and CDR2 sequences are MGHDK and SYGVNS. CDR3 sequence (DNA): TGTGCCAGCAGCCCCCCACAGGGGGCCCACGAGCAGTACTTC. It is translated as CASSPPQGAHEQYF.

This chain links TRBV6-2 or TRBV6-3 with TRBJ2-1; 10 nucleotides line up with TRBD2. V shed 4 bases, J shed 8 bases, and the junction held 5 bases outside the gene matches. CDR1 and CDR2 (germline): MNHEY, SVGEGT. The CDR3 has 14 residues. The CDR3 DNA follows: TGTGCCAGCAGTTCGGCCGGGACTAGCGATGAGCAGTTCTTC. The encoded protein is CASSSAGTSDEQFF.

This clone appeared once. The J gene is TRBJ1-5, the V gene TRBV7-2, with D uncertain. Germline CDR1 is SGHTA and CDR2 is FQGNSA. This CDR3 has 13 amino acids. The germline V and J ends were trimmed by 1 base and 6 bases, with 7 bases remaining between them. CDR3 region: CASSLGVTQPQHF. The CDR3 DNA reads TGTGCCAGCAGCTTAGGGGTTACTCAGCCCCAGCATTTT.

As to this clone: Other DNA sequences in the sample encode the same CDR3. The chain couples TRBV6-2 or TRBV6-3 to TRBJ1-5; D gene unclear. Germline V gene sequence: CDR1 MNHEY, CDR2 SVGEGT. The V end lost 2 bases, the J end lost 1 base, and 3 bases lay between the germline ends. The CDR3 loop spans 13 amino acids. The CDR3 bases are TGTGCCAGCAGTTACGGGAGCAATCAGCCCCAGCATTTT. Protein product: CASSYGSNQPQHF.

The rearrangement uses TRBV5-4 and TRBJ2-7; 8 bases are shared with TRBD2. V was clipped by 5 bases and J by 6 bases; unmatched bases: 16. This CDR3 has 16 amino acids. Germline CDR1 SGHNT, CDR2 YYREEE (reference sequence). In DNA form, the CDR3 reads TGTGCCAGCAGTCCAACGCCGGGACTAGGGGTCCCCGAGCAGTACTTC. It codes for CASSPTPGLGVPEQYF.

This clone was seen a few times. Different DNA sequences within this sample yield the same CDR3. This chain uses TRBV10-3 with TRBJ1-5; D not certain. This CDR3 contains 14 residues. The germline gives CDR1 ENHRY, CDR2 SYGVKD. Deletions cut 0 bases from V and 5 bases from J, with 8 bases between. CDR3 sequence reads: CAISESSGDQPQHF. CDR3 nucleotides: TGTGCCATCAGTGAGTCGAGTGGGGATCAGCCCCAGCATTTT.

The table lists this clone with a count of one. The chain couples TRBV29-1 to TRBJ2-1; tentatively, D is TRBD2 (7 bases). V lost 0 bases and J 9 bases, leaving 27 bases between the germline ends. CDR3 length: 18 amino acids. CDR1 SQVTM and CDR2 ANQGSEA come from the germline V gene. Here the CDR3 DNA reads TGCAGCGTTGAAGAACTTGGGGGGCGGGGGCTTTCAGGCGGTGAGCAGTTCTTC. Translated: CSVEELGGRGLSGGEQFF.

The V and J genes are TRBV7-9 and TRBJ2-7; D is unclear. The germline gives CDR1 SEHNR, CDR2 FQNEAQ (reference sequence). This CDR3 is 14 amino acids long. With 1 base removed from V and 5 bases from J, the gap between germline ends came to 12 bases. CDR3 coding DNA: TGTGCCAGCAGCTTAGTCAGTAGCTTTGACGAGCAGTACTTC. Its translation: CASSLVSSFDEQYF. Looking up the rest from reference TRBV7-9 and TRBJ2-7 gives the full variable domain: DTGVSQNPRHKITKRGQNVTFRCDPISEHNRLYWYRQTLGQGPEFLTYFQNEAQLEKSRLLSDRFSAERPKGSFSTLEIQRTEQGDSAMYLCASSLVSSFDEQYFGPGTRLTVT.

This CDR3 reads CASSYSGPSGRSYNEQFF. As DNA, the CDR3 is TGTGCCAGCAGTTACTCCGGACCTAGCGGGAGATCCTACAATGAGCAGTTCTTC. This chain connects TRBV6-2 or TRBV6-3 to TRBJ2-1; 10 bases align to TRBD2. V gave up 0 bases and J gave up 1 base; unmatched junction bases: 6. Germline CDR1 is MNHEY and CDR2 is SVGEGT. The CDR3 has 18 amino acids.

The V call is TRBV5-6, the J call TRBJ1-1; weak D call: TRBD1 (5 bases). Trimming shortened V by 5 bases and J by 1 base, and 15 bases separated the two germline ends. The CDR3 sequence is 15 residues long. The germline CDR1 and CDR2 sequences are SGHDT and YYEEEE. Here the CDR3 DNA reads TGTGCCAGCAGGGACCTGGGGGGGAGGAACACTGAAGCTTTCTTT. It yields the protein CASRDLGGRNTEAFF.

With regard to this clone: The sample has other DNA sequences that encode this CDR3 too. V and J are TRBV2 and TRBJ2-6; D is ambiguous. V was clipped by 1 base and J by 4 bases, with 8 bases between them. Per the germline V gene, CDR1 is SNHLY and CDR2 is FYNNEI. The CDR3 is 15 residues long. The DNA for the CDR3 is TGTGCCAGCAGTGAAGAGGGATCGGGGGCCAACGTCCTGACTTTC. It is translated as CASSEEGSGANVLTF.

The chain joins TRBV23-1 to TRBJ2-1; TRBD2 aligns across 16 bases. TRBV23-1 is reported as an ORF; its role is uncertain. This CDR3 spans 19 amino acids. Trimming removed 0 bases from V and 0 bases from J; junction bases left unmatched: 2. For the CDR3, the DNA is TGCGCCAGCAGTCAATCGGGACTAGCGGGAGGGAGCTCCTACAATGAGCAGTTCTTC. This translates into CASSQSGLAGGSSYNEQFF.

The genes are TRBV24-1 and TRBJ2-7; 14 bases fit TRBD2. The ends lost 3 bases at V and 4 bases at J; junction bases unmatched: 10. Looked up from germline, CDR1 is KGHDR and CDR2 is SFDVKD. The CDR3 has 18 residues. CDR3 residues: CATSDQPGLAGEFYEQYF. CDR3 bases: TGTGCCACCAGTGATCAACCGGGACTAGCGGGAGAGTTTTACGAGCAGTACTTC.